This T cell receptor (beta chain) is from a study of shared T cell receptors in the human thymus. Only in-frame clones appear in the TCRdb table, and some are missing; sequencing was by immunoSEQ multiplex PCR. The sample holds hundreds of thousands of clones, roughly 88% seen once. The CDR3 covers 17 residues. Germline CDR1 is SGHVS and CDR2 is FQNEAQ. After removal of 4 bases from V and 1 base from J, the junction contained 4 bases not matched to a gene. The same specimen was also included in a second study, on human thymus T cells. That publication notes: Thymic and blood repertoires seemed to show skewed V and J gene use.

Source material: thymocytes. The sequence was obtained from a boy younger than two with a congenital heart defect. The chain carries TRBV7-8 and TRBJ2-2, with 12 bases aligning to TRBD2. The DNA of the CDR3 is TGTGCCAGCAGCTCCCGGACTAGCGGGGTGAACACCGGGGAGCTGTTTTTT. It translates to CASSSRTSGVNTGELFF. The full variable domain, with the rest looked up from reference TRBV7-8 and TRBJ2-2, is GAGVSQSPRYKVAKRGQDVALRCDPISGHVSLFWYQQALGQGPEFLTYFQNEAQLDKSGLPSDRFFAERPEGSVSTLKIQRTQQEDSAVYLCASSSRTSGVNTGELFFGEGSRLTVL.